This T cell receptor (beta chain) was identified in a study of T-cell memory formation after mild COVID-19 (dated by TCRdb to about 2021). At the level of the whole study: Most TCR sequence clusters were specific to one of the two donors. In a couple of donors, T-cell clones that expanded and contracted after mild COVID-19 were followed by sequencing TCRalpha and TCRbeta repertoires longitudinally. The cohort comprised two young, previously healthy adult volunteers, one female and one male. Results the study describes overall, beyond this receptor: Contracting CD4+ clones were found mainly in CM and EM memory subsets, while CD8+ clones were enriched in EMRA. Clones contracting from day 15 to 85 had balanced CD4/CD8 phenotypes, while a second wave expanding from day 15 to 37 was biased towards CD4+. SARS-CoV-2 specificity of the second-wave clones peaking on day 37 was not confirmed. Only a couple of mild cases were covered in the study, and larger cohorts including severe cases with pre-infection samples were considered necessary. Some responding clones were detected in pre-infection memory, suggesting pre-existing cross-reactive memory T cells joined the SARS-CoV-2 response.

Ficoll-Paque density gradient centrifugation was used to isolate PBMCs. Sequencing instrument: Illumina NovaSeq 6000. cDNA libraries for TCRalpha and TCRbeta were prepared by 5'RACE using constant-segment primers, with sample barcodes and unique molecular identifiers added. RNA was extracted from every sample with Trizol reagent. Library amplification was performed in two PCR steps, and a second sample barcode and Illumina TruSeq adapters were introduced in the second step. Sequencing of the libraries was done on an Illumina NovaSeq, producing 2 x 150 bp paired-end reads. Per the original workflow: Demultiplexing of reads and collapsing into UMI-guided consensus sequences were performed with migec v1.2.7. Using mixcr v2.1.11, UMI consensuses were aligned to TRA and TRB V and J templates and then assembled into clonotypes. Clonotypes were classified as expanded or contracted when called significant by both edgeR and NoisET, with noise models trained on biological replicates. For edgeR calls, a false discovery rate-adjusted p below 0.01 and a log2 fold-change threshold of 1 were applied. As an exploratory analysis of dynamics, PCA with hierarchical clustering was applied to max-normalized trajectories of the 1000 most abundant clonotypes. The CD4 or CD8 phenotype of responding clones was assigned using the separately sequenced CD4+ and CD8+ repertoires. TCRdb applied fastp at Q25 and MiXCR to the public reads, then kept only in-frame beta chains. CDR3 protein sequences are deduplicated, and each keeps its most common genes and DNA. The V and J calls and clone size are TCRdb's, not the authors'. The sample table contains around 200,000 distinct CDR3 sequences; only one count was recorded for 9.5% of them. The top ten hold 3.5% of the sample.

This clonotype was seen ten or more times. The target of this receptor is not known. No clone much larger than this one lies a single base away; base qualities are absent. The sequenced sample consisted of PBMCs or a T cell subset sorted from them (not recorded which). The sequence came from a young man who had mild COVID-19 (a few samples of this study predate the infection). The sample titles of this study are shuffled in the database, so cell type and time point are left out; the donor was told from shared clones.

CDR3 reads: CASSRRPTESSYNEQFF. Read as DNA, the sequence is TGCGCCAGCAGCCGGAGACCGACAGAGAGCTCCTACAATGAGCAGTTCTTC. The chain is assembled from TRBV4-1 and TRBJ2-1; a weak D assignment points to TRBD1 (5 bases agree). Including cysteine and phenylalanine, the CDR3 has 17 amino acids. The DNA shown is the 51-base CDR3, in frame from base 1. CDR1 and CDR2 were assigned from the germline V gene as MGHRA and YSYEKL. The V and J ends are trimmed by 4 bases and 0 bases, leaving 16 bases between them.